This T cell receptor beta chain was sequenced during a study of blood T cell repertoires in COVID-19. This clone was counted a few times. V lost 0 bases and J lost 12, with 18 bases in between. Germline-derived CDR1 and CDR2 are SGHRS and YFSETQ. The CDR3 has 14 residues. Clones were sequenced by immunoSEQ multiplex PCR, and TCRdb holds only the in-frame ones, with some missing. There are 99,000 or so clones in the sample; more than 80% occur only once, and 26% lies in the top ten. This sequence originates from a man in his sixties with acute or convalescent COVID-19. Material: peripheral blood. The chain uses TRBV5-1 and TRBJ1-1, with D possibly being TRBD1 (6 bases). In nucleotides, the CDR3 is TGCGCCAGCAGCTTGGATGGACAGAGTCTCTTTCCTTTCTTT. It yields the protein CASSLDGQSLFPFF. Based on the CDR3 plus reference TRBV5-1 and TRBJ1-1, the full variable domain is KAGVTQTPRYLIKTRGQQVTLSCSPISGHRSVSWYQQTPGQGLQFLFEYFSETQRNKGNFPGRFSGRQFSNSRSEMNVSTLELGDSALYLCASSLDGQSLFPFFGQGTRLTVV.